This TCR beta chain emerged from a study of OX40 agonist ivuxolimab in advanced cancers. Germline values: CDR1 SEHNR, CDR2 FQNEAQ (reference sequence). V dropped 3 bases and J dropped 8; count of bases not matched to a gene: 10. The CDR3 covers 15 residues. Assay: immunoSEQ multiplex PCR; the TCRdb copy retains only in-frame clones and omits some. The table includes roughly 70,000 clones, about nine tenths detected once. The clonotype comes from an adult with an advanced solid tumor such as melanoma, head and neck, liver or kidney cancer. The rearrangement links TRBV7-9 to TRBJ1-5, with 7 bases that match TRBD1. The sample was CD4+ or CD8+ T cells sorted from blood, taken in a trial of the OX40 agonist ivuxolimab. CDR3 in DNA: TGTGCCAGCAGCTTGGGAGGGGGCTTTGGAGAGCCCCAGCATTTT. As protein: CASSLGGGFGEPQHF. Drawing the rest from reference TRBV7-9 and TRBJ1-5, the complete variable domain is DTGVSQNPRHKITKRGQNVTFRCDPISEHNRLYWYRQTLGQGPEFLTYFQNEAQLEKSRLLSDRFSAERPKGSFSTLEIQRTEQGDSAMYLCASSLGGGFGEPQHFGDGTRLSIL.